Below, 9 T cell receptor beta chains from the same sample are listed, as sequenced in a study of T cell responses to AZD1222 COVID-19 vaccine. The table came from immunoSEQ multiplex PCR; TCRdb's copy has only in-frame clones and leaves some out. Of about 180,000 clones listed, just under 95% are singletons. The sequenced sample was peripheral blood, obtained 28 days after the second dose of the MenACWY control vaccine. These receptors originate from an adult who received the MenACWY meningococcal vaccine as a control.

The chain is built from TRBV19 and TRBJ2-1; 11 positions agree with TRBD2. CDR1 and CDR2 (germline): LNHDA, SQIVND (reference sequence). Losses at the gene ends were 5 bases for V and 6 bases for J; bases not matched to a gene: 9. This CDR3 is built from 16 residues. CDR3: CASSVMGLAGGNEQFF. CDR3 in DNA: TGTGCCAGTAGTGTCATGGGGCTAGCGGGGGGCAATGAGCAGTTCTTC.

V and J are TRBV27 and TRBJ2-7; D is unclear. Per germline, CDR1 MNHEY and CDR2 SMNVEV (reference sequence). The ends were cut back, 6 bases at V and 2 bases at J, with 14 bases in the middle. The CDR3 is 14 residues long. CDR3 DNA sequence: TGTGCCAGCAGCCCTCGACGGATCACCTACGAGCAGTACTTC. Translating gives CASSPRRITYEQYF.

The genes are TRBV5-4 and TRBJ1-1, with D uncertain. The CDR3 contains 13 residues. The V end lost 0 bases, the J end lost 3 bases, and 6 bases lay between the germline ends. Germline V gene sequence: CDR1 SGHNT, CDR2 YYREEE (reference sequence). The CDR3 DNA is TGTGCCAGCAGCTTGGAAAGGTACACTGAAGCTTTCTTT. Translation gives CASSLERYTEAFF.

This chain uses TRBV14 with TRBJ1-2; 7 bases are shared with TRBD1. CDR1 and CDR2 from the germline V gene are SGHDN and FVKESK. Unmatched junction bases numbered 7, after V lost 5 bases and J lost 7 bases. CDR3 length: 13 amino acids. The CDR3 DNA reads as TGTGCCAGCAGCAGGGACAGCGCAAGTGGCTACACCTTC. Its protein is CASSRDSASGYTF.

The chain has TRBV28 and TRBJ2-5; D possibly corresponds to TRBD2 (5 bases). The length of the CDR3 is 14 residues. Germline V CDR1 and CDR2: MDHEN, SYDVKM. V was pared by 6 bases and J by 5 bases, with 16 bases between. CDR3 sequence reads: CASRRTLPGETQYF. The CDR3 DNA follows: TGTGCCAGCAGACGGACTCTCCCCGGGGAGACCCAGTACTTC.

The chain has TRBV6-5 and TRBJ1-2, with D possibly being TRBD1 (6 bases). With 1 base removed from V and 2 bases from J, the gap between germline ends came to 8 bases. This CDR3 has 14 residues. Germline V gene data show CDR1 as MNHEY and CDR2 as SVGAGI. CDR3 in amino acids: CASSYYRGNYGYTF. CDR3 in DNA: TGTGCCAGCAGTTACTATAGGGGGAACTATGGCTACACCTTC.

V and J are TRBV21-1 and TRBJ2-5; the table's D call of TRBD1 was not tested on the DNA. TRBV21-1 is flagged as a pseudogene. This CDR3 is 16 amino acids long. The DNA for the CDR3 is TGTGCCAGCAGCCGCATCCGGGACAGGGCGAGGGAGACCCAGTACTTC. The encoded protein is CASSRIRDRARETQYF.

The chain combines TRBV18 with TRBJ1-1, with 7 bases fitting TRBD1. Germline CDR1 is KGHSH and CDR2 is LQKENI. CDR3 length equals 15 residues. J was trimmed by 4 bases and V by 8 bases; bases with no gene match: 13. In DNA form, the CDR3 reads TGTGCCAGCCGAACCCCACAGGGGATGGGCACTGAAGCTTTCTTT. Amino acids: CASRTPQGMGTEAFF.

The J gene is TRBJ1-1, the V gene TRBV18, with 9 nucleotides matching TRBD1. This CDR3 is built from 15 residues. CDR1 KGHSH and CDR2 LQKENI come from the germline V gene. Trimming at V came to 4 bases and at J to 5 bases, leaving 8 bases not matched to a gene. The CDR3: CASSLGQGPQTEAFF. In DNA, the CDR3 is TGTGCCAGCTCACTGGGACAGGGTCCGCAGACTGAAGCTTTCTTT. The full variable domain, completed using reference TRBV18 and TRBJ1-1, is NAGVMQNPRHLVRRRGQEARLRCSPMKGHSHVYWYRQLPEEGLKFMVYLQKENIIDESGMPKERFSAEFPKEGPSILRIQQVVRGDSAAYFCASSLGQGPQTEAFFGQGTRLTVV.